These 20 T cell receptor beta chains were all obtained from the same sample, sequenced in a study of breast tumors, draining lymph nodes, adjacent tissues. MiXCR was run by TCRdb on the multiplex PCR reads, yielding one entry per CDR3 protein. The top ten clones hold approximately 1.4% of a sample with more than 200,000 distinct CDR3 sequences, about 30% of them seen once. Samples came from axillary lymph nodes draining the breast cancer. The specimen was axillary lymph node tissue. These receptors all stem from a female donor with breast cancer. Some clones in this sample may be carry-over from other donors' samples.

As regards this clonotype: A read error is possible here, since a much larger clone lies one base away. The chain joins TRBV20-1 to TRBJ1-5; D call uncertain. The CDR3 totals 15 residues. The germline V and J ends were trimmed by 6 bases and 6 bases, with 21 bases remaining between them. Germline loops: CDR1 DFQATT, CDR2 SNEGSKA (reference sequence). The CDR3: CSALAGRGWAQPQHF. CDR3 nucleotide sequence: TGCAGTGCCCTCGCCGGACGCGGGTGGGCTCAGCCCCAGCATTTT.

This clonotype was counted at least ten times. The chain links TRBV11-2 to TRBJ1-6; a possible D gene is TRBD1 (5 bases). Germline V CDR1 and CDR2: SGHAT, FQNNGV. V lost 5 bases and J 5 bases, leaving 13 bases between the germline ends. The length of the CDR3 is 15 residues. The CDR3 here is CASSPRGTHNSPLHF. The CDR3 coding sequence is TGTGCCAGCAGCCCGCGGGGCACCCATAATTCACCCCTCCACTTT.

The CDR3 DNA reads TGTGCCAGCAGCTTGGCTAGCGGGACAGATAATGAGCAGTTCTTC. Translated, it gives CASSLASGTDNEQFF. The V and J genes are TRBV5-4 and TRBJ2-1, with 9 bases lining up with TRBD2. The CDR3 runs 15 residues. Germline values: CDR1 SGHNT, CDR2 YYREEE (reference sequence). The J segment lost 7 bases and the V segment lost 0 bases, leaving 5 bases of the junction unmatched.

This chain joins TRBV27 and TRBJ1-4, with D maybe TRBD1 (6 bases). Deletions cut 0 bases from V and 8 bases from J, with 7 bases between. The CDR3 is made up of 13 amino acids. CDR1 and CDR2 from the germline V gene are MNHEY and SMNVEV (reference sequence). The CDR3 protein is CASSLSRGEKLFF. The CDR3 bases are TGTGCCAGCAGTTTATCGAGGGGGGAAAAACTGTTTTTT.

Regarding this clonotype: A read error may be the cause here, since a much bigger clone is one base away. The V and J genes are TRBV20-1 and TRBJ2-1; either TRBD1 or TRBD2 may supply D (5 bases each). Germline V gene sequence: CDR1 DFQATT, CDR2 SNEGSKA (reference sequence). The CDR3 consists of 11 residues. The CDR3 bases are TGCAGTGGGGACCGTGCGTATGAGCAGCTCTTC. Residues: CSGDRAYEQLF.

This clonotype was found many times. The J gene is TRBJ1-3, the V gene TRBV7-9; D call uncertain. The CDR3 is made up of 11 amino acids. V was clipped by 1 base and J by 5 bases, with 0 bases between them. Germline V gene sequence: CDR1 SEHNR, CDR2 FQNEAQ (reference sequence). The CDR3 bases are TGTGCCAGCAGCTTAGGAAACACCATATATTTT. Its translation: CASSLGNTIYF.

The gene calls are TRBV12-3 or TRBV12-4 and TRBJ2-2; D is perhaps TRBD1 (5 bases). V was cut by 6 bases and J by 8 bases, with 7 bases left in between. This CDR3 has 11 residues. CDR3 in amino acids: CASSDRGELFF. The CDR3 nucleotides are TGTGCCAGCAGCGACAGAGGGGAGCTGTTTTTT.

This clonotype has at least ten counts. V gene TRBV5-1 combines with J gene TRBJ2-2; D is unresolved. The V end was cut by 5 bases, the J end by 5 bases, with 10 bases between. This CDR3 has 13 residues. Germline values: CDR1 SGHRS, CDR2 YFSETQ. Here the CDR3 DNA reads TGCGCCAGCAGTAACGGAATAACCGGGGAGCTGTTTTTT. This sequence encodes CASSNGITGELFF.

In its sample, this clonotype was seen many times. The chain joins TRBV7-9 to TRBJ1-6; perhaps TRBD1 as D (5 bases). Per the germline V gene, CDR1 is SEHNR and CDR2 is FQNEAQ (reference sequence). Trimming removed 1 base at V and 11 bases at J, with 12 bases between. The CDR3 length is 14 residues. The CDR3 bases are TGTGCCAGCAGCTTAGATGTCAGGGAGGCACCCCTCCACTTT. It codes for CASSLDVREAPLHF.

Remarks on this clonotype: This could be a read error, since a much larger clone is one nucleotide away. This sequence joins TRBV5-1 and TRBJ2-3; no reliable D call. CDR3 length equals 12 residues. The germline gives CDR1 SGHRS, CDR2 YFSETQ. The CDR3 nucleotides read TGCGCCAGCAGCTTGGAGAGCCGTACGCACTATTTT. Translated, it gives CASSLESRTHYF.

This clonotype came up many times. The chain is built from TRBV6-5 and TRBJ2-7; tentatively, D is TRBD1 (6 bases). The CDR3 is made up of 15 amino acids. V was shortened by 0 bases and J by 3 bases, with 12 bases between the two germline ends. Germline CDR1 reads MNHEY; CDR2 reads SVGAGI. As DNA, the CDR3 is TGTGCCAGCAGTTACTCGAGGGCCAGGGGCTACGAGCAGTACTTC. This translates into CASSYSRARGYEQYF.

CDR3 sequence: CASSHGRGEGNQPQHF. CDR3 bases: TGTGCCAGCAGTCATGGCAGGGGGGAAGGCAATCAGCCCCAGCATTTT. The rearrangement links TRBV6-5 to TRBJ1-5, with 7 positions matching TRBD1. Germline trimming cut 5 bases from V and 2 bases from J; bases unmatched to any gene: 9. This CDR3 comprises 16 residues. The germline V gene has CDR1 MNHEY and CDR2 SVGAGI.

This clonotype was picked up many times. This rearrangement joins TRBV5-1 to TRBJ2-2, with D hard to call. V was clipped by 3 bases and J by 8 bases, with 17 bases between them. CDR1 and CDR2 (germline): SGHRS, YFSETQ. The CDR3 consists of 15 residues. CDR3 coding DNA: TGCGCCAGCAGCTACCGGGCCCAAGGATCGGGGGAGCTGTTTTTT. Protein product: CASSYRAQGSGELFF.

On this clonotype itself: Being one base from a much bigger clone, this may be a read error. The rearrangement joins TRBV6-1 to TRBJ2-5, with a weak D call TRBD2 (5 bases). Looked up from germline, CDR1 is MNHNS and CDR2 is SASEGT. The CDR3 runs 12 residues. CDR3 nucleotides: TGTGGCAGCTCGCGGGTCCAAGAGACCCAGTACTTC. This codes for CGSSRVQETQYF.

This chain uses TRBV20-1 with TRBJ2-5, with 12 bases fitting TRBD1. The junction had 9 bases not matched to a gene; V was cut back by 6 bases and J by 4 bases. CDR1 is DFQATT, CDR2 SNEGSKA, per germline (reference sequence). The CDR3 spans 15 residues. The CDR3 region has the DNA TGCAGTGCGTATCCGGGACAGGGGGCGGGAGAGACCCAGTACTTC. This encodes CSAYPGQGAGETQYF.

The chain couples TRBV25-1 to TRBJ1-2; 9 bases map to TRBD1. This CDR3 has 14 residues. The V gene's germline CDR1 is MGHDK and CDR2 SYGVNS. With 6 bases clipped from V and 7 bases from J, the junction kept 9 bases outside the gene matches. The CDR3 nucleotides are TGTGCCAGCAGACCCGGGACAGGGCTGGGTGGCTACACCTTC. Its protein is CASRPGTGLGGYTF.

The sample holds many counts of this clonotype. V gene TRBV3-1 combines with J gene TRBJ1-2, with D tentatively TRBD1 (6 bases). CDR3 length: 15 amino acids. Trimming removed 4 bases from V and 1 base from J, with 13 bases in between. Germline V lookup: CDR1 LGHDT, CDR2 YNNKEL (reference sequence). The CDR3 bases are TGTGCCAGCAGCCTACTGGGGGCCCATAACTATGGCTACACCTTC. This translates into CASSLLGAHNYGYTF.

Concerning this clonotype: A read error is possible here, since a much larger clone lies one base away. The rearrangement joins TRBV11-3 to TRBJ2-5; TRBD2 matches 11 bases. V trimming: 5 bases; J trimming: 2 bases; junction bases outside the gene matches: 4. Per the germline V gene, CDR1 is SGHNT and CDR2 is YENEEA. CDR3 length: 15 residues. The CDR3 sequence: CASSPGLAAQETQYF. CDR3 DNA: TGTGCCAGCAGCCCGGGACTAGCGGCACAAGAGACCCAGTACTTC.

This clonotype has just one count. With a much larger clone just one base away, this may be a read error. The gene calls are TRBV3-1 and TRBJ2-1, with D perhaps matching TRBD1 (5 bases). Germline V gene lookup returns CDR1 LGHDT and CDR2 YNNKEL (reference sequence). Deletions cut 4 bases from V and 6 bases from J, with 10 bases between. The length of the CDR3 is 13 residues. Here the CDR3 DNA reads TGTGCCAGCAGCCGCCTGGGGCCCAATGAGCAGTTCTTC. Translation: CASSRLGPNEQFF.

This clonotype was recorded many times. The chain couples TRBV19 to TRBJ1-2; D is unresolved. The CDR3 extends over 15 amino acids. Per the germline V gene, CDR1 is LNHDA and CDR2 is SQIVND (reference sequence). Trimming removed 5 bases at V and 0 bases at J, with 13 bases between. The CDR3 DNA reads TGTGCCAGTAGTGTGGGCGGCTCCTCTAACTATGGCTACACCTTC. This translates into CASSVGGSSNYGYTF.